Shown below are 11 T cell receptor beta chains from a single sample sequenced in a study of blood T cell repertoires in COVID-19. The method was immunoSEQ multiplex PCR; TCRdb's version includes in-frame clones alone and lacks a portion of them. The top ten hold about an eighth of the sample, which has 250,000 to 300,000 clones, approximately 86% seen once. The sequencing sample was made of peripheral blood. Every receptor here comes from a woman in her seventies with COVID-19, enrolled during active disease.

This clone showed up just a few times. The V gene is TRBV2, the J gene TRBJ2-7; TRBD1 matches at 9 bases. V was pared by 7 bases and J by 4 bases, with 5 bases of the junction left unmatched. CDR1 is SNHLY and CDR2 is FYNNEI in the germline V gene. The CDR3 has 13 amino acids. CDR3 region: CASNKGQGYEQYF. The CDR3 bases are TGTGCCAGCAACAAAGGACAGGGGTACGAGCAGTACTTC.

This CDR3 is CASSQDGPVVWQETQYF. The DNA for the CDR3 is TGTGCCAGCAGCCAAGATGGGCCGGTGGTATGGCAAGAGACCCAGTACTTC. The V gene is TRBV14, the J gene TRBJ2-5, with D unresolved. The CDR3 totals 17 residues. In germline, CDR1 is SGHDN, CDR2 FVKESK. Trimming removed 0 bases at V and 2 bases at J, with 16 bases between. Full variable domain (remainder filled in from reference TRBV14 and TRBJ2-5): EAGVTQFPSHSVIEKGQTVTLRCDPISGHDNLYWYRRVMGKEIKFLLHFVKESKQDESGMPNNRFLAERTGGTYSTLKVQPAELEDSGVYFCASSQDGPVVWQETQYFGPGTRLLVL.

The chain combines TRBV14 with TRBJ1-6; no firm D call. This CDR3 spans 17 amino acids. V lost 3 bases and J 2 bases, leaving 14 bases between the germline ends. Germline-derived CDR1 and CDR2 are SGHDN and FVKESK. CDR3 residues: CASSHVPRTAYNSPLHF. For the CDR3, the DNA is TGTGCCAGCAGCCATGTTCCCCGGACTGCCTATAATTCACCCCTCCACTTT.

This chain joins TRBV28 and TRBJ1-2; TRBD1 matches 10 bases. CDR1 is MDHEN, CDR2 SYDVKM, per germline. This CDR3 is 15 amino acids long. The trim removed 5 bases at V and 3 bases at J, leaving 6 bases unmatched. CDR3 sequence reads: CASSPPGQGYYGYTF. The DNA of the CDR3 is TGTGCCAGCAGTCCTCCGGGACAGGGGTACTATGGCTACACCTTC.

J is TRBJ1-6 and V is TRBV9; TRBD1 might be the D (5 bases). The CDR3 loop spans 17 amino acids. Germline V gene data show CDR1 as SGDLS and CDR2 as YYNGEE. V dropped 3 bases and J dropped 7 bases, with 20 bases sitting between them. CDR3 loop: CASSARQTPNPNSPLHF. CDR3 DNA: TGTGCCAGCAGCGCCAGACAGACCCCTAACCCCAATTCACCCCTCCACTTT.

CDR3 sequence reads: CASSQDEEWRVWVNNEQFF. The CDR3 coding sequence is TGTGCCAGCAGCCAAGATGAAGAATGGCGGGTTTGGGTTAACAATGAGCAGTTCTTC. The V gene is TRBV14, the J gene TRBJ2-1; TRBD2 might be the D (5 bases). The germline CDR1 and CDR2 sequences are SGHDN and FVKESK. This CDR3 spans 19 amino acids. The ends were cut back, 0 bases at V and 5 bases at J, with 23 bases in the middle.

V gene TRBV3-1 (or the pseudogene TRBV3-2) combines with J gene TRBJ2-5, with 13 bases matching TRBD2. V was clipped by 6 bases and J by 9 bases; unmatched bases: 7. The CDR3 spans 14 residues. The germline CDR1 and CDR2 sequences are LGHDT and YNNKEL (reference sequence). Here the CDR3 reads CASSPTSGGGSQYF. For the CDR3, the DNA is TGTGCCAGCAGTCCTACTAGCGGGGGGGGGTCCCAGTACTTC.

CDR3 region: CASSQHPGGITEAFF. Written as DNA, the CDR3 is TGTGCCAGCAGCCAACACCCCGGGGGAATCACTGAAGCTTTCTTT. This chain links TRBV4-2 with TRBJ1-1; perhaps TRBD1 as D (5 bases). The CDR3 covers 15 residues. Looked up from germline, CDR1 is LGHNA and CDR2 is YNFKEQ. Trimming left V 2 bases short and J 4 bases short, with 14 bases between.

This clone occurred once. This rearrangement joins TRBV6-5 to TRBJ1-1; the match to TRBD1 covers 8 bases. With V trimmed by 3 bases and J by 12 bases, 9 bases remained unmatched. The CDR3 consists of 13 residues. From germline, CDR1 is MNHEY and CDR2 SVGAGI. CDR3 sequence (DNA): TGTGCCAGCAGTTATACAGGGGGATCAGAGTCTTTCTTT. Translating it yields CASSYTGGSESFF.

CDR3 sequence reads: CASSLVGKTYEQYF. The CDR3 coding sequence is TGTGCCAGCAGCTTAGTGGGCAAAACCTACGAGCAGTACTTC. V usage is TRBV7-2 and J usage is TRBJ2-7, with unresolved D. The CDR3 totals 14 residues. Deletions cut 1 base from V and 2 bases from J, with 9 bases between. The germline V gene has CDR1 SGHTA and CDR2 FQGNSA.

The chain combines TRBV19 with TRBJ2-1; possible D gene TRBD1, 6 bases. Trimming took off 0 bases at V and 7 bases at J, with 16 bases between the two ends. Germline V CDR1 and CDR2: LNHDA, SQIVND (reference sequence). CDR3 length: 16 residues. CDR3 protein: CASSIEAGAGVNEQFF. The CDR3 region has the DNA TGTGCCAGTAGTATAGAGGCCGGAGCAGGGGTTAATGAGCAGTTCTTC.